The next 10 T cell receptor beta chains were all read from a single sample in a study of blood T cell repertoires in COVID-19. Some clones are missing from TCRdb's copy, which holds only in-frame ones; the method was immunoSEQ multiplex PCR. The sample has 200,000 to 250,000 clones, 87% seen once. Sequenced input: PBMCs or T cells enriched from blood (not recorded which). These receptor sequences come from a young woman with acute COVID-19.

The genes are TRBV28 and TRBJ1-1, with 9 bases lining up with TRBD1. The V gene's germline CDR1 is MDHEN and CDR2 SYDVKM. The CDR3 consists of 15 residues. V gave up 4 bases and J gave up 3 bases; unmatched junction bases: 6. CDR3 coding DNA: TGTGCCAGCAGTTATACAGGGGGCGGTTACACTGAAGCTTTCTTT. Protein product: CASSYTGGGYTEAFF.

The gene calls are TRBV18 and TRBJ1-5, with 7 positions matching TRBD1. V shed 3 bases and J 6 bases; nucleotides not matched to a gene: 8. CDR3 length: 15 amino acids. In germline, CDR1 is KGHSH, CDR2 LQKENI. The CDR3 spells CASSPQKGASQPQHF. CDR3 in DNA: TGTGCCAGCTCACCTCAGAAGGGGGCTAGTCAGCCCCAGCATTTT.

The chain couples TRBV28 to TRBJ1-2, with 9 bases lining up with TRBD1. With 1 base clipped from V and 6 bases from J, the junction kept 9 bases outside the gene matches. The germline CDR1 and CDR2 sequences are MDHEN and SYDVKM. This CDR3 is built from 16 residues. The CDR3 DNA reads TGTGCCAGCAGTTTATACATAAACAGGGGGCAGGATGGCTACACCTTC. Residues: CASSLYINRGQDGYTF.

This chain uses TRBV3-1 (or the pseudogene TRBV3-2) with TRBJ2-1; 9 nucleotides agree with TRBD2. Germline-derived CDR1 and CDR2 are LGHDT and YNNKEL (reference sequence). The V and J ends lost 8 bases and 9 bases, in that order; junction bases with no gene match: 5. This CDR3 has 12 residues. Here the CDR3 DNA reads TGTGCCAGCTCCTTGACTAGCGGTGAGCAGTTCTTC. This codes for CASSLTSGEQFF.

The chain has TRBV4-1 and TRBJ1-4, with D uncertain. Trimming cost V 1 base and J 7 bases, with 16 bases left between them. The CDR3 runs to 16 residues. Germline CDR1 and CDR2: MGHRA and YSYEKL. The DNA for the CDR3 is TGCGCCAGCAGCCAAGTGCCTGCAGCGAGAGGTGAAAAACTGTTTTTT. This gives the protein CASSQVPAARGEKLFF.

The rearrangement joins TRBV19 to TRBJ2-1, with D possibly TRBD2 on 6 matching bases. V was pared by 9 bases and J by 5 bases, with 20 bases between. The CDR3 loop spans 15 amino acids. CDR1 and CDR2 (germline): LNHDA, SQIVND (reference sequence). CDR3 coding DNA: TGTGCCAGCCGATTTCTAGCGTTGGGGGACAATGAGCAGTTCTTC. This sequence encodes CASRFLALGDNEQFF.

This clone has only one observation. The chain couples TRBV11-1 to TRBJ1-5; D not certain. Between the trimmed V and J ends, which lost 3 bases and 3 bases, there was a span of 6 bases. CDR1 is SGHAT and CDR2 is FQDESV in the germline V gene (reference sequence). There are 13 residues in the CDR3. The CDR3 region is CASSLETNQPQHF. The DNA for the CDR3 is TGTGCCAGCAGCTTGGAGACCAATCAGCCCCAGCATTTT. The complete variable domain, with remaining parts taken from reference TRBV11-1 and TRBJ1-5, reads EAEVAQSPRYKITEKSQAVAFWCDPISGHATLYWYRQILGQGPELLVQFQDESVVDDSQLPKDRFSAERLKGVDSTLKIQPAELGDSAMYLCASSLETNQPQHFGDGTRLSIL.

The chain joins TRBV6-5 to TRBJ1-6; 9 positions agree with TRBD1. The V gene's germline CDR1 is MNHEY and CDR2 SVGAGI. This CDR3 has 13 residues. Germline trimming cut 4 bases from V and 10 bases from J; bases unmatched to any gene: 2. The CDR3 sequence: CASSFTGGSPLHF. The CDR3 coding sequence is TGTGCCAGCAGTTTCACAGGGGGCTCACCCCTCCACTTT.

V and J are TRBV5-1 and TRBJ2-2; the match to TRBD1 covers 7 bases. V lost 3 bases and J lost 3; bases outside the gene matches: 5. Germline CDR1 is SGHRS and CDR2 is YFSETQ. The CDR3 consists of 15 residues. In nucleotides, the CDR3 is TGCGCCAGCAGCTCCAGGGGGTTCGACACCGGGGAGCTGTTTTTT. It yields the protein CASSSRGFDTGELFF.

The J gene is TRBJ2-7, the V gene TRBV28, with a tentative D call TRBD2 (5 bases). The CDR3 contains 12 residues. Germline CDR1 is MDHEN and CDR2 is SYDVKM. V lost 6 bases and J lost 2, with 8 bases in between. The CDR3 loop is CASSPGAYEQYF. CDR3 sequence (DNA): TGTGCCAGCAGCCCCGGGGCCTACGAGCAGTACTTC.